Given below is one T cell receptor beta chain in context. Its recognized antigen is unknown. Per-base quality was not reported, and no clone a single base away is much larger than it. This sample was taken from a study of T cell repertoires in aging, cancer and after chemotherapy (dated by TCRdb to the late 2010s). A note on the overall study: Donors were distributed across six age groups ranging from 30 or younger to 70 or older, with at least three individuals included per group. Healthy donor control TCR repertoires were recorded over several months to years and showed clear clonal overlap across re-sampling. The cohort comprised about 220 cancer patients, more than 85 with hematological and over 110 with solid cancers, plus 95 healthy donors as a reference group. To look at immunoaging and at how T cells reconstitute after chemotherapy, the study profiled TCR beta repertoires in peripheral blood from both healthy donors and cancer patients. The full dataset contained 9.1 million or so TCR reads. Here is what the overall study found, with its caveats: In both cancer cohorts, median generation probability rose over the chemotherapy interval, which suggests that the repertoire was reconstituted through rebound thymic output. Significantly lower blood TCR diversity and higher clonality were observed in untreated patients with hematological or solid cancers than in age-matched healthy donors. It was noted by the authors that conclusions about immunological memory after chemotherapy cannot be drawn from the repertoire data. In healthy donors, the drop in TCR diversity with age came mainly from a loss of richness, whereas in cancer patients a loss of evenness also played a part.

TCR beta rearrangements were amplified from genomic DNA isolated from peripheral blood, not from sorted cells or RNA. Rearranged TRB sequences spanning V, D and J segments were amplified by multiplex touch-down PCR using a mixed TRB-A/B primer pool. Illumina adapters and sample indices were added to the amplicons in two consecutive PCR reactions performed with Phusion HS II polymerase. Amplicons were gel-purified using the NucleoSpin Gel and PCR Clean-up kit and were subsequently checked with Qubit and an Agilent 2100 Bioanalyzer. Libraries were sequenced on an Illumina MiSeq using 600-cycle, single-indexed, paired-end runs. The authors' analysis ran thus. TRB sequences were processed with MiXCR versions 2.12 and 3.0.5. Each unique CDR3 nucleotide sequence was counted as one clone, and only productive sequences with at least two reads were retained. Repertoire metrics included Shannon diversity, evenness, clonality (one minus evenness), and alpha-parameterized diversity profiles from alpha 0 to 5. The IGoR algorithm was used to calculate generation probabilities of clones in the paired pre- and post-chemotherapy samples. The public reads were reanalyzed by TCRdb: fastp trimming at Q25, MiXCR alignment, in-frame beta chains only. Each record represents a unique CDR3 protein, reported with the most common genes and DNA among its rows. TCRdb assigned the V and J calls; the authors' analysis was not used. This sample holds 10,000 to 11,000 distinct CDR3 sequences; around 38% were observed only once. Together, the top ten hold roughly 1.8% of the sample.

Taken from the germline V gene, the CDR1 and CDR2 loops are MNHEY and SVGAGI. Inclusive of the bounding cysteine and phenylalanine, the CDR3 is 15 residues long. The kept DNA is CDR3 alone, 45 bases in frame from the first base. Trimming removed 2 bases from V and 2 bases from J, leaving 10 bases between the germline ends. The receptor's source is a human donor in good health. The rearrangement joined TRBV6-5 to TRBJ1-3; the D region possibly corresponds to TRBD1 (6 bases align). The sequenced material came from blood. The DNA sequence is given as TGTGCCAGCAGTTACGATAGGGGGGCTGGAAACACCATATATTTT. Its protein reads: CASSYDRGAGNTIYF.